This TCR beta chain emerged from a study of T cell responses to AZD1222 COVID-19 vaccine (dated by TCRdb to 2020 to 2023). As for the study more broadly: AZD1222 recipients whose second dose came at about 4 weeks and those whose second dose came at about 12 weeks were combined into one group, since spike-specific TCR depth and breadth did not differ between the two schedules. Trial participants were enrolled by age into 18-55, 56-69 and 70-plus year subgroups, with roughly 160, 29 and 62 TCR-sequenced participants respectively. A total of approximately 240 trial participants underwent TCR sequencing, of whom 200 to 220 received two doses of AZD1222 and about 25 received two doses of the MenACWY control vaccine.

Sample time point, as interpreted from the label and publication: baseline before first vaccination. The vaccinee samples were drawn from two UK trials, COV001 and COV002, one of which was a single-blind randomized controlled phase 2/3 trial testing AZD1222 (ChAdOx1 nCoV-19) in healthy adults. For TCRbeta chain sequencing, PBMC samples were collected from trial participants at day 0 and at day 28 after the second dose. Inclusive of the bounding cysteine and phenylalanine, the CDR3 is 14 residues long. Just the 42-base CDR3 DNA is kept, in frame starting at base 1. CDR1 SGHTA and CDR2 FQGNSA were looked up in the germline V gene. Relative to germline, V is 4 bases shorter and J is 4 bases shorter, with 11 bases between their ends. The CDR3 regions of human TCRbeta chains were analyzed by immunosequencing. The authors processed their data as follows. Repertoire TCRs were checked for matches against a reference library of SARS-CoV-2-specific TCRs that had been generated using the MIRA antigen-specificity platform. Breadth meant the fraction of unique TCRs that were SARS-CoV-2-associated, whereas depth meant the fraction of total T cells that were SARS-CoV-2-associated. Using the MIRA data, each spike-specific TCR was assigned both to the spike region to which the TCR was reactive and to a CD4 or CD8 class. Log10-transformed breadth and depth values were compared by one-way ANOVA with Sidak's multiple comparisons tests. TCRdb took over this immuneACCESS table, retaining in-frame rearrangements with V and J assigned. Such tables are incomplete; in checked studies, under half of the missing clones stem from an unresolved V gene, and the remainder is unexplained. That table gives V, J and clone size, and the DNA gave D and trimming. The sample has over 150,000 clones on record, about nine tenths of them singletons. About 2.8% of the sample rests with the top ten.

Study-wide conclusions, independent of this receptor: Epitopes outside the regions mutated in the B.1.351 and B.1.1.7 variants were reportedly recognized by nearly half of the unique spike-specific TCRs. Conclusions about previously exposed vaccinees are limited because only a handful of AZD1222 recipients were SARS-CoV-2 seropositive at baseline. Most participants were white British and females outnumbered males, and the authors suggested that clonal diversity may have been underestimated. Because no day 14 peak-response samples were available, repertoires were characterized only after the peak T cell response. The whole spike protein was spanned by vaccine-associated CD4 TCRs, and dominant responses were seen in regions 160-218 and 743-854. After two AZD1222 doses, spike-specific TCR breadth and depth were significantly higher than at day 0 and than in MenACWY recipients. The 56-69-year group was small, and its depth increase did not reach significance, likely because of low power.

As to this clone: It lacks a known antigen. Per-base qualities were not stored, and no clone one base away is much larger.

The specimen comprised peripheral blood, sampled on day 0 of AZD1222 vaccination. The origin of this receptor is an adult in good health. The sequence links TRBV7-2 to TRBJ2-1; the D segment could be TRBD1, given 6 matching bases. The nucleotides read TGTGCCAGCAGCTCCTACGGACAGTACAATGAGCAGTTCTTC. Its coded protein is CASSSYGQYNEQFF.